Presented here are 23 T cell receptor beta chains from one specimen sequenced in a study of patients and donors after allogeneic stem cell transplantation. Via MiXCR, TCRdb re-called the RT-PCR reads, giving one row per CDR3 protein. The sample has about 110,000 distinct CDR3 sequences; approximately 35% are singletons. Sequenced: blood, either unsorted or a sorted T cell fraction (not recorded which). These receptors were taken from a human donor who was either an allogeneic HSCT recipient or a stem cell or donor lymphocyte infusion donor (not recorded which). It is not recorded whose cells these are; they may come from a transplant donor.

This chain connects TRBV5-1 to TRBJ2-1, with 13 bases matching TRBD2. Germline CDR1 reads SGHRS; CDR2 reads YFSETQ. The V gene end was trimmed by 4 bases and the J gene end by 7 bases; junction bases not matched to a gene: 11. The CDR3 length is 17 residues. CDR3 nucleotides: TGCGCCAGCAGCCTTGGAGGAGGGACTAGCGGGATAAATGAGCAGTTCTTC. Translating it yields CASSLGGGTSGINEQFF.

The chain is built from TRBV20-1 and TRBJ1-1, with 10 bases aligning to TRBD1. CDR1 DFQATT and CDR2 SNEGSKA come from the germline V gene (reference sequence). Trimming took 2 bases from V and 4 from J; bases not matched to a gene: 4. This CDR3 comprises 14 residues. The CDR3, as DNA: TGCAGTGCTAGACTGACAGGGGGCCTCACTGAAGCTTTCTTT. It encodes CSARLTGGLTEAFF.

This clonotype has a handful of counts. The chain has TRBV7-9 and TRBJ1-1; maybe TRBD1 (6 bases). The CDR3 contains 13 residues. Germline lookup yields CDR1 SEHNR and CDR2 FQNEAQ (reference sequence). With 6 bases removed from V and 10 bases from J, the gap between germline ends came to 18 bases. In DNA form, the CDR3 reads TGTGCCAGCAGGACCCGGGGGGGCCAACCAGCTTTCTTT. Protein sequence: CASRTRGGQPAFF.

This clonotype showed up many times. Compared with germline, one end of the junction differs, possibly owing to a read error. The genes are TRBV20-1 and TRBJ1-5; D gene uncertain. This CDR3 spans 14 amino acids. Germline loops: CDR1 DFQATT, CDR2 SNEGSKA (reference sequence). This CDR3 is CSVCEGGSDQPQHF. The CDR3 DNA reads TGCAGTGTCTGTGAGGGAGGTAGCGATCAGCCCCAGCATTTT.

This clonotype was observed a single time. V gene TRBV9 combines with J gene TRBJ2-2; D possibly matches TRBD1 or TRBD2 (5 bases each). The CDR3 spans 15 residues. The V end lost 0 bases, the J end lost 5 bases, and 11 bases lay between the germline ends. The germline V gene has CDR1 SGDLS and CDR2 YYNGEE. CDR3 in amino acids: CASSVAGSSTGELFF. Here the CDR3 DNA reads TGTGCCAGCAGCGTAGCAGGGAGTAGTACCGGGGAGCTGTTTTTT.

This sequence joins TRBV28 and TRBJ2-3; 8 positions agree with TRBD1. Germline V CDR1 and CDR2: MDHEN, SYDVKM. Trimming removed 10 bases from V and 6 bases from J; junction bases left unmatched: 9. The CDR3 loop spans 13 amino acids. The CDR3 is CATGTGARDTQYF. In DNA form, the CDR3 reads TGTGCCACAGGGACAGGAGCTCGCGATACGCAGTATTTT.

A few counts support this clonotype. The chain recombines TRBV4-3 with TRBJ2-1, with 16 bases lining up with TRBD2. The CDR3 is 20 amino acids. The germline CDR1 and CDR2 sequences are LGHNA and YSLEER. The junction had 5 bases not matched to a gene; V was cut back by 0 bases and J by 0 bases. The CDR3: CASSQDTGTSGRGSYNEQFF. CDR3 nucleotide sequence: TGCGCCAGCAGCCAAGACACCGGGACTAGCGGGAGGGGCTCCTACAATGAGCAGTTCTTC.

This rearrangement joins TRBV7-2 to TRBJ2-3; D unclear. The CDR3 length is 13 residues. Trimming took off 4 bases at V and 3 bases at J, with 8 bases between the two ends. Germline lookup yields CDR1 SGHTA and CDR2 FQGNSA. CDR3 amino acids: CASSSRRTDTQYF. The CDR3 bases are TGTGCCAGCAGCTCCAGGAGAACAGATACGCAGTATTTT.

This clonotype was seen a few times. This rearrangement joins TRBV5-1 to TRBJ1-1, with D tentatively TRBD1 (5 bases). The CDR3 spans 14 residues. V was cut by 4 bases and J by 0 bases, with 10 bases left in between. CDR1 and CDR2 (germline): SGHRS, YFSETQ. The CDR3 nucleotides read TGCGCCAGCAGCCCTTGGGGCTTGAACACTGAAGCTTTCTTT. It yields the protein CASSPWGLNTEAFF. Full variable domain (outside the CDR3, taken from reference TRBV5-1 and TRBJ1-1): KAGVTQTPRYLIKTRGQQVTLSCSPISGHRSVSWYQQTPGQGLQFLFEYFSETQRNKGNFPGRFSGRQFSNSRSEMNVSTLELGDSALYLCASSPWGLNTEAFFGQGTRLTVV.

This chain connects TRBV20-1 to TRBJ1-3, with 8 bases identical to TRBD1. From germline, CDR1 is DFQATT and CDR2 SNEGSKA (reference sequence). CDR3 length: 13 amino acids. Trimming removed 1 base from V and 7 bases from J; junction bases left unmatched: 3. CDR3 DNA sequence: TGCAGTGCTAGAGGACAGGGGCTGAACACCATATATTTT. Translated, it gives CSARGQGLNTIYF.

The chain uses TRBV28 and TRBJ1-1; 8 nucleotides align to TRBD1. In germline, CDR1 is MDHEN, CDR2 SYDVKM. V lost 6 bases, J lost 5 bases, and 14 bases stayed unmatched. The CDR3 totals 16 residues. The CDR3, as DNA: TGTGCCAGCAGCCACCACTCGACAGGGGCGGGGACTGAAGCTTTCTTT. It is translated as CASSHHSTGAGTEAFF. The full variable domain, in which reference TRBV28 and TRBJ1-1 provide the parts outside the CDR3, is DVKVTQSSRYLVKRTGEKVFLECVQDMDHENMFWYRQDPGLGLRLIYFSYDVKMKEKGDIPEGYSVSREKKERFSLILESASTNQTSMYLCASSHHSTGAGTEAFFGQGTRLTVV.

This chain connects TRBV4-2 to TRBJ1-5; the D gene is possibly TRBD1 (5 bases). The CDR3 loop spans 15 amino acids. CDR1 and CDR2 (germline): LGHNA, YNFKEQ. The V gene lost 1 base and the J gene lost 1 base, with 8 bases spanning the gap. The CDR3 bases are TGTGCCAGCAGCCAAGGGTGGGGCAGCAATCAGCCCCAGCATTTT. Amino acid sequence: CASSQGWGSNQPQHF.

Note on this clonotype: This could be a read error, since a much larger clone is one nucleotide away. V is TRBV4-2 and J is TRBJ1-5; D gene unclear. Per the germline V gene, CDR1 is LGHNA and CDR2 is YNFKEQ. V lost 5 bases, J lost 4 bases, and 9 bases lay in between. The CDR3 runs to 13 residues. Here the CDR3 reads CASSGKVNQPQHF. CDR3 DNA sequence: TGTGCCAGCAGCGGGAAAGTGAATCAGCCCCAGCATTTT.

For the CDR3, the DNA is TGTGCCAGCAGTTTAACTAGCCCTAACACCGGGGAGCTGTTTTTT. Translated, it gives CASSLTSPNTGELFF. The rearrangement uses TRBV12-3 or TRBV12-4 and TRBJ2-2; a possible D gene is TRBD2 (6 bases). This CDR3 spans 15 amino acids. The V gene lost 2 bases and the J gene lost 2 bases, with 9 bases spanning the gap.

The chain has TRBV5-1 and TRBJ1-1, with 8 bases matching TRBD1. CDR1 is SGHRS, CDR2 YFSETQ, per germline. The CDR3 is made up of 15 amino acids. J was trimmed by 4 bases and V by 5 bases; bases with no gene match: 10. The CDR3 reads CASRIDRGGGTEAFF. The CDR3, as DNA: TGCGCCAGCAGGATAGACAGGGGAGGTGGCACTGAAGCTTTCTTT.

V and J are TRBV18 and TRBJ1-2; 8 nucleotides match TRBD1. Germline lookup yields CDR1 KGHSH and CDR2 LQKENI. Trimming removed 6 bases from V and 6 bases from J; junction bases left unmatched: 12. The CDR3 contains 15 residues. The DNA for the CDR3 is TGTGCCAGCTCCCCGGCCCACAGGGGGGATGATGGCTACACCTTC. It encodes CASSPAHRGDDGYTF.

The chain links TRBV7-8 to TRBJ2-1; D is ambiguous. Trimming shortened V by 7 bases and J by 0 bases, and 7 bases separated the two germline ends. Germline V lookup: CDR1 SGHVS, CDR2 FQNEAQ. The length of the CDR3 is 13 residues. The CDR3 protein is CASTQSSYNEQFF. CDR3 coding DNA: TGTGCCAGCACACAGAGCTCCTACAATGAGCAGTTCTTC.

This chain links TRBV15 with TRBJ2-7, with TRBD2 as a possible D gene (6 bases). The CDR3 is made up of 14 amino acids. Looked up from germline, CDR1 is LNHNV and CDR2 is YYDKDF (reference sequence). The V gene lost 0 bases and the J gene lost 6 bases, with 12 bases spanning the gap. The CDR3 DNA reads TGTGCCACCAGCAGAGAAGGGCTAGCGAGCGAGCAGTACTTC. As protein: CATSREGLASEQYF.

The chain combines TRBV5-5 with TRBJ1-4; D is unresolved. Trimming stripped 1 base from V and 3 bases from J, with 13 bases between. Germline values: CDR1 SGHKS, CDR2 YYEKEE (reference sequence). The CDR3 runs to 16 residues. CDR3 residues: CASSLFFGSANEKLFF. The CDR3 DNA reads TGTGCCAGCAGCTTGTTTTTCGGCAGTGCTAATGAAAAACTGTTTTTT.

A few counts support this clonotype. V usage is TRBV25-1 and J usage is TRBJ1-4, with TRBD1 matching 8 bases. The germline V gene encodes CDR1 MGHDK and CDR2 SYGVNS. V shed 1 base and J 8 bases; nucleotides not matched to a gene: 12. The CDR3 spans 17 residues. This chain's CDR3 is CASSESRDRSLGEKLFF. The CDR3 region has the DNA TGTGCCAGCAGTGAATCTCGGGACAGGAGCCTTGGAGAAAAACTGTTTTTT.

The chain employs TRBV6-2 or TRBV6-3 and TRBJ1-6; D not certain. Trimming took off 0 bases at V and 9 bases at J, with 24 bases between the two ends. The CDR3 consists of 19 residues. Germline CDR1 and CDR2: MNHEY and SVGEGT. The CDR3 coding sequence is TGTGCCAGCAGTTACTCGAGAGGTATAGGAACTCGGTCAACTTCACCCCTCCACTTT. Its protein product is CASSYSRGIGTRSTSPLHF.

This clonotype was seen a handful of times. This chain joins TRBV29-1 and TRBJ2-1; 7 bases fit TRBD2. The CDR3 contains 13 residues. Looked up from germline, CDR1 is SQVTM and CDR2 is ANQGSEA. Trimming removed 7 bases from V and 2 bases from J; junction bases left unmatched: 5. For the CDR3, the DNA is TGCAGCGGAGCTAGCGGAACCTACAATGAGCAGTTCTTC. Amino acids: CSGASGTYNEQFF.

The V gene is TRBV5-1, the J gene TRBJ2-3; no reliable D call. The germline CDR1 and CDR2 sequences are SGHRS and YFSETQ. The V and J ends lost 1 base and 5 bases respectively, with 8 bases between them. This CDR3 comprises 13 residues. The CDR3 protein is CASSLRWGDTQYF. CDR3 bases: TGCGCCAGCAGCTTGAGATGGGGAGATACGCAGTATTTT.